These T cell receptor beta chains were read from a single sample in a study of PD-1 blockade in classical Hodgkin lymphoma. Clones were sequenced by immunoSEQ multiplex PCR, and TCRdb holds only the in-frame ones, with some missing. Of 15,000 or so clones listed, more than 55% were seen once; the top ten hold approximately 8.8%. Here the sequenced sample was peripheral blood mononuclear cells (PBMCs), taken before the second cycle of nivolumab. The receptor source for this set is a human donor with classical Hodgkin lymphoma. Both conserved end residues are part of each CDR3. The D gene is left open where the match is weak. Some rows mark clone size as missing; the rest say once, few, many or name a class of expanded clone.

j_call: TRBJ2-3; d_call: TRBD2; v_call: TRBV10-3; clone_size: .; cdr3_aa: CATAGEAGGPFGTDTQYF; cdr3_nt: TGTGCCACGGCGGGGGAAGCGGGAGGACCTTTTGGCACAGATACGCAGTATTTT
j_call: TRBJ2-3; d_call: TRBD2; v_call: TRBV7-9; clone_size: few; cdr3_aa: CASGSMASGSTDTQYF; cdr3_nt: TGTGCCAGCGGCAGTATGGCTAGCGGGTCTACAGATACGCAGTATTTT
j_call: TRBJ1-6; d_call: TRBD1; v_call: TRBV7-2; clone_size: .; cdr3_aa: CASSLAGQRGTGPLHF; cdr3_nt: TGTGCCAGCAGCTTAGCGGGACAGCGAGGAACAGGGCCCCTCCACTTT
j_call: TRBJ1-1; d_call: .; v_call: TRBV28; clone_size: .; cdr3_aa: CASSPFGRQTNTEAFF; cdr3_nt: TGTGCCAGCAGTCCCTTCGGTCGGCAGACGAACACTGAAGCTTTCTTT
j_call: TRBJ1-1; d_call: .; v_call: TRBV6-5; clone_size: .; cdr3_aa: CASSRLRNTEAFF; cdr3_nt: TGTGCCAGCTCACGGCTGAGGAACACTGAAGCTTTCTTT
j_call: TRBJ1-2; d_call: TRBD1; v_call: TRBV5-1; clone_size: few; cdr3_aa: CASSLDLGDRVGGYTF; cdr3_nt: TGCGCCAGCAGCTTGGACTTAGGGGACAGGGTCGGTGGCTACACCTTC
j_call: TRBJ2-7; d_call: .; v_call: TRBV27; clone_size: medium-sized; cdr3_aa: CASSPWGKDSYEQYF; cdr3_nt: TGTGCCAGCAGTCCCTGGGGAAAGGACTCCTACGAGCAGTACTTC
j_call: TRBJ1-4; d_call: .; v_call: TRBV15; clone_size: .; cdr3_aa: CATSRTPSATNEKLFF; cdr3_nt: TGTGCCACCAGCAGGACACCTTCTGCAACTAATGAAAAACTGTTTTTT
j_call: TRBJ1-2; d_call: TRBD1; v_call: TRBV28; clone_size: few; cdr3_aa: CASSSPGTGRGYTF; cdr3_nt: TGTGCCAGCAGTTCACCCGGGACAGGGCGGGGCTACACCTTC
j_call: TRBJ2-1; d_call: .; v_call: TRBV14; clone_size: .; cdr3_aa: CASSQGEYNEQFF; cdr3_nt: TGTGCCAGCAGCCAGGGGGAGTACAATGAGCAGTTCTTC
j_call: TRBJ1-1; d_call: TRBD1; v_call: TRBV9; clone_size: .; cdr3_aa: CASSVGTGGTEAFF; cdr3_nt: TGTGCCAGCAGCGTAGGGACAGGGGGCACTGAAGCTTTCTTT
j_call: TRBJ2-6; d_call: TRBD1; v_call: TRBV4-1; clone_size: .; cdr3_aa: CASSQQGVALGKGANVLTF; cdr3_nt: TGCGCCAGCAGCCAGCAGGGGGTAGCCTTAGGGAAAGGGGCCAACGTCCTGACTTTC
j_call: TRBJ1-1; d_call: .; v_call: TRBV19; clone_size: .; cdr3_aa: CASYRASVSEAFF; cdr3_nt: TGTGCCAGCTACAGGGCCTCCGTAAGTGAAGCTTTCTTT
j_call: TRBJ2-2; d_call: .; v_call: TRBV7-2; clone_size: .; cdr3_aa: CASSPVDSFTGELFF; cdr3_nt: TGTGCCAGCAGCCCTGTCGACTCGTTCACCGGGGAGCTGTTTTTT
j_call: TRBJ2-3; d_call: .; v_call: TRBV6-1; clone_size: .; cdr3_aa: CASSEARGAQSTDTQYF; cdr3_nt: TGTGCCAGCAGTGAAGCGCGGGGAGCACAAAGCACAGATACGCAGTATTTT
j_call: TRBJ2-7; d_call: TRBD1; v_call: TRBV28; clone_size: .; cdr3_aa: CASSPRTGMYEQYF; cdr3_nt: TGTGCCAGCAGTCCTCGGACAGGGATGTACGAGCAGTACTTC
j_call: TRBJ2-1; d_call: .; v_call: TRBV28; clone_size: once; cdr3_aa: CASSLRTGEGTYNEQFF; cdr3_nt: TGTGCCAGCAGTCTTCGGACTGGGGAAGGGACCTACAATGAGCAGTTCTTC
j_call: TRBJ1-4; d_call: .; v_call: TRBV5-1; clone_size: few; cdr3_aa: CASSLGLGDREKLFF; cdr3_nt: TGCGCCAGCAGCTTGGGACTCGGGGACCGGGAAAAACTGTTTTTT
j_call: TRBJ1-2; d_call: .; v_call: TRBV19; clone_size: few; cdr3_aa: CASTLGRGYGYTF; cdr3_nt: TGTGCCAGTACTTTAGGGCGCGGGTATGGCTACACCTTC
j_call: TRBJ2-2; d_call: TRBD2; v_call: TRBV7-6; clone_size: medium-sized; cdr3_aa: CASSLSLAGDSTGELFF; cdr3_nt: TGTGCCAGCAGCTTAAGTCTAGCGGGAGATTCAACCGGGGAGCTGTTTTTT
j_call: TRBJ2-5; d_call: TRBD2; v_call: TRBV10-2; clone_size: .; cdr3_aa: CASSEGRRELETQYF; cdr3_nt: TGTGCCAGCAGTGAGGGTCGGCGGGAGTTAGAGACCCAGTACTTC
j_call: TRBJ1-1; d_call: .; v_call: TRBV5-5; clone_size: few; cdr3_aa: CASSLILYGTEAFF; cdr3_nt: TGTGCCAGCAGCTTGATCTTATATGGTACTGAAGCTTTCTTT
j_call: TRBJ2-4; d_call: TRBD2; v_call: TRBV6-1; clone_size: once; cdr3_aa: CATRPLLSRGDIQYF; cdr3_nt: TGTGCCACCCGACCGTTACTGTCCCGGGGGGACATTCAGTACTTC
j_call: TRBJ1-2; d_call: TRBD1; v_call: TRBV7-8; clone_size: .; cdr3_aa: CASSPSGTGLYGYTF; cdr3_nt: TGTGCCAGCAGCCCTTCCGGGACAGGGCTCTATGGCTACACCTTC
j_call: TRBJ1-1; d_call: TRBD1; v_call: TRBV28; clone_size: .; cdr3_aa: CASSVTGVIAEAFF; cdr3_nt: TGTGCCAGCAGCGTTACAGGGGTAATCGCTGAAGCTTTCTTT
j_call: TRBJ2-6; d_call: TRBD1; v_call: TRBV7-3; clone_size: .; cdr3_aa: CASSPTGTGISGANVLTF; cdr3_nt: TGTGCCAGCAGCCCTACCGGGACAGGGATCTCTGGGGCCAACGTCCTGACTTTC
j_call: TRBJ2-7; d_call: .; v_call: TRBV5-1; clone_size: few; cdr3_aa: CASSFPDTVRQQYF; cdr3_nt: TGCGCCAGCAGCTTCCCGGACACCGTGCGCCAGCAGTACTTC
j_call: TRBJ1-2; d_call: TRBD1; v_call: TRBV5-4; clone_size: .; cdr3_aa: CASSHRGDYGYTF; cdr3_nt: TGTGCCAGCAGCCACAGGGGTGACTATGGCTACACCTTC
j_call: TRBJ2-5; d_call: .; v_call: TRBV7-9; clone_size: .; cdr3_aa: CASSFPGPQETQYF; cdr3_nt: TGTGCCAGCAGCTTCCCGGGGCCTCAAGAGACCCAGTACTTC
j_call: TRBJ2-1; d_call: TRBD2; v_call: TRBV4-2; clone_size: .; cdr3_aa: CASSQGTSGDEQFF; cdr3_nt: TGTGCCAGCAGCCAAGGGACTAGCGGGGATGAGCAGTTCTTC
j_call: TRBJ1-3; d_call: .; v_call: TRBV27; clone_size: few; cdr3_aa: CASSPLGSGNTIYF; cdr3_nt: TGTGCCAGCAGTCCGCTTGGCTCTGGAAACACCATATATTTT
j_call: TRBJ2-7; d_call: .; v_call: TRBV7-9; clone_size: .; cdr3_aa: CASSVDLNYEQYF; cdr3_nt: TGTGCCAGCAGCGTTGACTTAAATTACGAGCAGTACTTC
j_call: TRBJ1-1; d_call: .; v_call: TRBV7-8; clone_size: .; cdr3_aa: CASSLLVNTEAFF; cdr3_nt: TGTGCCAGCAGCTTACTCGTGAACACTGAAGCTTTCTTT
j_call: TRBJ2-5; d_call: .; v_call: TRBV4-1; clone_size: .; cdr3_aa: CASSQTLFLPTVQETQYF; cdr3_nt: TGCGCCAGCAGCCAAACTCTTTTTCTCCCGACCGTCCAAGAGACCCAGTACTTC
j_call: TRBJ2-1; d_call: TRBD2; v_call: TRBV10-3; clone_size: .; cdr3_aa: CAITSGRTTYNEQFF; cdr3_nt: TGTGCCATCACGAGCGGGAGAACGACCTACAATGAGCAGTTCTTC
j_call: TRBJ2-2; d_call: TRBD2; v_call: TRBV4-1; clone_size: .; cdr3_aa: CASSPTPGLAGGLGTGELFF; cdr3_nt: TGCGCCAGCAGCCCTACACCCGGACTAGCGGGAGGGTTAGGCACCGGGGAGCTGTTTTTT
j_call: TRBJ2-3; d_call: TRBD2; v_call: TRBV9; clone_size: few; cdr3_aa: CASSVVSGATQYF; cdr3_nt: TGTGCCAGCAGCGTAGTTAGCGGGGCGACGCAGTATTTT
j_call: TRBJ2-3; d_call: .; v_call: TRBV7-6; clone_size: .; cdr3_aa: CASSSETNYFTDTQYF; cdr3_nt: TGTGCCAGCAGCTCTGAGACTAACTATTTCACAGATACGCAGTATTTT
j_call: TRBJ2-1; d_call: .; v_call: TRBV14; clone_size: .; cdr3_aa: CASSQDDLRSYNEQFF; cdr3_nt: TGTGCCAGCAGCCAAGATGATCTCCGCTCCTACAATGAGCAGTTCTTC
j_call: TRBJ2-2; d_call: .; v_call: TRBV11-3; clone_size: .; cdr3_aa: CASSLGGRSVELFF; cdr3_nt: TGTGCCAGCAGCTTAGGAGGACGTAGCGTGGAGCTGTTTTTT
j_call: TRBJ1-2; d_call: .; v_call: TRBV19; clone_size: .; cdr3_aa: CASSRGFGTDYGYTF; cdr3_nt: TGTGCCAGTAGTAGGGGTTTTGGGACGGACTATGGCTACACCTTC
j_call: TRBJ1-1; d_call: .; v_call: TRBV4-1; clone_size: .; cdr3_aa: CASSQDYRFGAFF; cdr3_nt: TGCGCCAGCAGCCAAGATTACAGGTTTGGAGCTTTCTTT
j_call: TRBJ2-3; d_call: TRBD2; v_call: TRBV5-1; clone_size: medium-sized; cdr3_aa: CASSLRSSGSIDTQYF; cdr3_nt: TGCGCCAGCAGCTTGAGGTCTAGCGGGAGTATAGATACGCAGTATTTT